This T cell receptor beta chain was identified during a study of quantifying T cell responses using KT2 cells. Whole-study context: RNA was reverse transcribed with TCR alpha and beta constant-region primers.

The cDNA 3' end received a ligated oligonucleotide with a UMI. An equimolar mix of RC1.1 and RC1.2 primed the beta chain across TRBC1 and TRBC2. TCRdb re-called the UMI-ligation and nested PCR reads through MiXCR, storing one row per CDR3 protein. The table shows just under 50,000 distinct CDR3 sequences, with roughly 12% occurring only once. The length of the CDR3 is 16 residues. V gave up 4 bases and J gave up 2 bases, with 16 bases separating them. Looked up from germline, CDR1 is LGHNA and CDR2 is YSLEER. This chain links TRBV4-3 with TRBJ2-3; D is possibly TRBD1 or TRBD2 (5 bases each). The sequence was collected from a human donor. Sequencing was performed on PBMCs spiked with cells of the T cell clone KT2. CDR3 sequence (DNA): TGCGCCAGCAGCCTAGACTACGAGGGGTCCACAGATACGCAGTATTTT. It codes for CASSLDYEGSTDTQYF.